This T cell receptor (beta chain) was sequenced in a study of CD4 T cells in relation to SARS-CoV-2 and coronaviruses. The CDR3 totals 14 residues. Trimming took 6 bases from V and 1 from J, leaving 12 bases between them. Germline CDR1 SGHTA, CDR2 FQGTGA. Assay: immunoSEQ multiplex PCR; the TCRdb copy retains only in-frame clones and omits some. Among 15,000 to 17,000 clones listed, approximately 80% were seen once. A word on this clone: Its antigen is unknown.

CD4+ T cells from unexposed donors were obtained before the COVID-19 pandemic (2011-2018). The cells were cultured for roughly 11 days before CD4+ T cells were isolated. Testing used SARS-CoV-2 S/N and four cold-coronavirus spikes on unexposed-donor CD4+ T cells, cells permitting. What was sequenced was CD4+ T cells from PBMCs, cultured in vitro. This sequence was found in a human donor in good health. The rearrangement uses TRBV7-3 and TRBJ1-1; D gene ambiguous. CDR3 nucleotide sequence: TGTGCCAGCAGTTTAGACCCCTCGAACACTGAAGCTTTCTTT. This translates into CASSLDPSNTEAFF.